This TCR beta chain was obtained from a study of identical twins (dated by TCRdb to 2016 to 2017). With regard to the full study: TCR alpha and beta repertoires from monozygotic twins, unrelated adults of various ages and cord blood were deep-sequenced to test whether fetal clonotypes persist. To rule out contamination, replicate twin experiments were performed at different times with different library preparation protocols.

Here is what the overall study found, with its caveats: Compared with coincidental sharing between unrelated individuals, out-of-frame TCR alpha sequences shared between twins had an excess of sequences with low generation probability. Invariant T cells such as MAIT and iNKT could partly confound zero-insertion analyses, although diverse VJ usage argued against such confounding for most clonotypes. Excess twin sharing in beta out-of-frame sequences was weaker because fewer shared sequences lowered the signal-to-noise ratio. In monozygotic twins, out-of-frame TCR alpha sharing was systematically underestimated by recombination models, although the models agreed with sharing between unrelated individuals. Because the same donors could not be followed over many years, conclusions were based on cross-sectional statistical analysis. Abundant cord blood beta clonotypes had fewer insertions, young adult naive repertoires showed a similar but weaker trend, and memory repertoires showed no such trend.

Only healthy Caucasian donors were included. Three pairs of female monozygotic twins, all aged 18 to 29 years, were included in the twin cohort. Positive isolation kits from Invitrogen were used to isolate CD4+ and CD8+ T cell populations. Receptor libraries were prepared by 5' RACE. Sequenced using an Illumina HiSeq 2000. A universal primer binding site was introduced by template switching, and a unique molecular identifier was present in the final cDNA, enabling accurate counting of TCR cDNA molecules. Specific primers in the conserved constant-segment region were used to synthesize first-strand cDNA for TCR alpha and beta chains. To control for contamination, every cDNA library carried two barcodes: a SMART-Mk sample barcode plus Illumina barcodes. Two successive PCR steps introduced TruSeq adapter sequences along with Illumina sample barcodes. The TCR alpha and beta cDNA libraries were sequenced on the Illumina HiSeq platform using custom primers. The study's processing was this. Raw reads were processed with MiGEC to extract unique molecular identifiers, and MiXCR was used to determine CDR3 positions. Recombination models were inferred per individual with the repgenHMM and IGoR tools using an EM algorithm. Shared clonotypes were analyzed with the tcR package in R, and sharing was normalized by the product of cloneset sizes. Out-of-frame nonproductive sequences were analyzed to study raw recombination free of thymic and clonal selection effects. Starting from the raw public reads, TCRdb applied fastp trimming at Q25, assembled clones with MiXCR and retained in-frame beta chains. Rows with a matching CDR3 protein are joined into one entry that keeps the most common DNA and genes. The V and J calls come from TCRdb's annotation, not from the publication. The sample table shows 500,000 or so distinct CDR3 sequences, and 14% are seen once. The ten largest clones take up roughly 0.5% of the sample.

In this sample, this clonotype turned up a few times. Its antigen has not been determined. No much larger clone is present one base from it, and per-base qualities are unavailable. The trim is 3 bases for V and 6 bases for J, with a gap of 9 bases between the germline ends. The CDR3 runs 12 residues from the cysteine to the phenylalanine. The CDR3 DNA has 36 bases and is translated from base 1. The same sample was also studied in work on yellow fever vaccine responses in identical twins. The second study reports: According to the authors, the vaccine-induced T cell response in identical twins seemed to be partly convergent and partly specific to each individual. Focusing on identical twins, the study followed the T cell clones that responded to the vaccine, and did so with precision.

The receptor's source is a woman younger than 35 in good health. The rearranged segments are TRBV12-3 or TRBV12-4 and TRBJ2-7; the D gene identity is not certain. The sample consisted of CD4+ T cells sorted from blood. The sequenced DNA: TGTGCCAGCAGTTTTACCGTCGGCGAGCAGTACTTC. Its translation is CASSFTVGEQYF.